The source of this T cell receptor beta chain is a study of long-term antiretroviral therapy in people with HIV. Survey-level resolution applied to immunoSEQ assay v3.0. Clones were read by immunoSEQ multiplex PCR, and TCRdb kept only the in-frame ones, dropping some. Here the sample spans 30,000 to 50,000 clones, approximately 86% being singletons. V was trimmed by 5 bases and J by 5 bases, leaving 19 bases between them. Germline V gives CDR1 MDHEN, CDR2 SYDVKM. This CDR3 is built from 15 residues. The origin of this receptor is a woman younger than 35 with HIV. The source material was unsorted PBMCs, sampled just before starting antiretroviral therapy. The rearrangement uses TRBV28 and TRBJ2-7; D not certain. The DNA for the CDR3 is TGTGCCAGCAGTACGGCTGAGACCTACGTGGACGAGCAGTACTTC. Residues: CASSTAETYVDEQYF.